This T cell receptor beta chain emerged from a study of T cell repertoires in cytomegalovirus infection. Study as a whole: Indications of both CMV infection and matching HLA type were provided by public TCR beta signatures. Points from the study as a whole: Cumulative frequency of public TCR beta families picked out carriers of CMV plus the relevant HLA.

About this clonotype: Antigen specificity is unknown.

TCRdb re-called the reads with MiXCR, one entry per CDR3 protein. The sample yields 86,000 or so distinct CDR3 sequences, roughly a quarter seen once. The CDR3 contains 15 residues. The ends lost 3 bases at V and 8 bases at J; junction bases unmatched: 8. Germline V gene lookup returns CDR1 MDHEN and CDR2 SYDVKM. The TCR sequence derives from a human donor in good health (CMV status not recorded). Some clones in this sample may be carry-over from other donors' samples. The material sequenced was CD8+ T cells from cultured PBMCs, taken from culture after CMV antigen stimulation. The chain couples TRBV28 to TRBJ2-1, with 9 bases lining up with TRBD1. The CDR3: CASSLGGQGLYEQFF. CDR3 sequence (DNA): TGTGCCAGCAGTTTGGGGGGACAGGGTCTCTATGAGCAGTTCTTC. Looking up the rest from reference TRBV28 and TRBJ2-1 gives the full variable domain: DVKVTQSSRYLVKRTGEKVFLECVQDMDHENMFWYRQDPGLGLRLIYFSYDVKMKEKGDIPEGYSVSREKKERFSLILESASTNQTSMYLCASSLGGQGLYEQFFGPGTRLTVL.